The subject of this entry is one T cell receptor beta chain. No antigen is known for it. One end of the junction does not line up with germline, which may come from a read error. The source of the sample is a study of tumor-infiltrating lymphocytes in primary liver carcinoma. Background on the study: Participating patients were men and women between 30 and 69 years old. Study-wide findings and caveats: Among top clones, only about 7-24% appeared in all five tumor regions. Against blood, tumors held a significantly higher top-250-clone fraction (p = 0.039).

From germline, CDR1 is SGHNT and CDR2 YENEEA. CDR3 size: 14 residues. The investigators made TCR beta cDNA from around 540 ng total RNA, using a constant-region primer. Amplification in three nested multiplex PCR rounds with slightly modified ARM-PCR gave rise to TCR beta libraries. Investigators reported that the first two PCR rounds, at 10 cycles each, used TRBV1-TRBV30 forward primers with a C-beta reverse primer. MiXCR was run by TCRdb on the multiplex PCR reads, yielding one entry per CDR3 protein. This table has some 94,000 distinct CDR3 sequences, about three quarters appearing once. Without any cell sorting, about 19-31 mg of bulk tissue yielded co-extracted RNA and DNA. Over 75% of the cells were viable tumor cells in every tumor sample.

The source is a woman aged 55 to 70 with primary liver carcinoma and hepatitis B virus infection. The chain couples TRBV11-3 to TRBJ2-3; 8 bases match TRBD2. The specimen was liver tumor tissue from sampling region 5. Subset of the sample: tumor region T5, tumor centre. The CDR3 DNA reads TGTGCCTGCAGCTTCAGGACTAGCACATATACGCGGTATTTT. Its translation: CACSFRTSTYTRYF.